This paragraph reports one TCR beta chain. Its recognized antigen is unknown. Base qualities are not recorded, but no much larger clone differs from it by a single base. Stable Graves' hyperthyroidism was defined as the absence of progression to ophthalmopathy over 18 months of follow-up. The hyperthyroidism patients were between 18 and 65 years old and newly diagnosed, with a disease duration of less than 2 months. Exclusion was applied to patients with uncontrolled infections, other autoimmune diseases, pregnancy or lactation. Diagnoses relied on clinical symptoms, serum thyroxine and TRAb, thyroid ultrasound and orbital computed tomography. PBMCs were separated from 10 ml of fresh peripheral blood using Ficoll-Paque density gradient centrifugation. Total RNA was extracted with Trizol reagent, and quality was checked on an Agilent 2100 Bioanalyzer. The entry originates in a study of T cells in Graves' hyperthyroidism and ophthalmopathy (dated by TCRdb to about 2019). Study-wide context: Peripheral blood samples were taken at the time of initial diagnosis, prior to any treatment. Thyroid tissue and blood T-cell repertoires from about 6 Graves' hyperthyroidism patients were also compared in the study. After sampling, hyperthyroidism patients received methimazole starting at 30 mg daily, and ophthalmopathy patients received high-dose intravenous methylprednisolone. A discovery cohort of about a hundred patients, 43 with Graves' ophthalmopathy and over 55 with stable Graves' hyperthyroidism, was used to find distinguishing TCR V-J signatures. TCR Vbeta CDR3 sequencing of approximately 140 peripheral blood samples (around 45 ophthalmopathy, around 80 hyperthyroidism and about 17 progressor patients) is reported in the paper. For training and testing, the 80 to 100 patients in the discovery cohort were randomly divided in a 7:3 ratio. Prospective prediction of ophthalmopathy was tested in an independent validation cohort of 18 to 20 hyperthyroidism patients and around 16 patients who later progressed to ophthalmopathy. Paper-wide results and their limitations: In validation, progression to ophthalmopathy was predicted by the model with roughly 69% sensitivity and roughly 72% specificity, a median of roughly six months before onset. Ophthalmopathy was separated from stable hyperthyroidism by a 13 V-J signature model, with about 88% sensitivity and about 84% specificity obtained in cross-validation and 80%/75% obtained in testing. Sample size was not statistically predetermined, and investigators were not blinded to group allocation. Most expanded thyroid clonotypes (frequency above 0.001) were also found in blood, which suggests that blood repertoires may mirror thyroid immune responses.

V is reduced by 3 bases and J by 5 bases, leaving a spacing of 16 bases between them. The CDR3, cysteine through phenylalanine, is 14 amino acids long. Just CDR3 DNA is preserved here, 42 bases in frame from base 1. CDR1 and CDR2 are read off the germline V gene (reference sequence) as GTSNPN and SVGIG. The TCR beta CDR3 regions were amplified from RNA transcripts. The first round of RT-PCR for the TCR CDR3 was performed with the HTBI primer set and the Qiagen OneStep RT-PCR kit. A second multiplex PCR round built the libraries, followed by size selection and purification. Paired-end sequencing of the libraries was performed with 100 bp reads on an Illumina HiSeq2000. In the source study's methods: SOAPnuke was used to process the raw data, removing reads that contained adapters or uncalled bases, had a mean Phred below 15, or lacked an exact match to the constant primer or identifier. COPE v1.2.5 was used to merge the high-quality paired reads, and each unique nucleotide sequence was defined as a clonotype. MiTCR v1.1 was used to align clonotypes to the IMGT TRBV, TRBD and TRBJ reference segments. Only V-J combinations with frequency above 0.0001, covering 99% to 99.2% of repertoires, were analysed. The TCS score was defined as the ratio of F50 (clonal expansion) to E x V (chaos), calculated using BLOSUM62-based TCRdist between CDR3 peptides within each V-J. Welch's t-statistics and random forest reduced roughly 530 V-J features to under 15, which were used in a naive Bayes classifier (R e1071). TCRdb's own reprocessing of the public reads used fastp at Q25 and MiXCR and kept productive beta chains. Each entry merges the rows of one CDR3 protein and shows their most common DNA and genes. TCRdb, not the original authors, processed these V and J calls. The sample records a few hundred thousand distinct CDR3 sequences, around a quarter of which are singletons. The ten largest clones represent around 79% of the sample.

This clonotype was obtained from a man over 45 with Graves' hyperthyroidism. Sequencing was done on a sample of blood. The chain is encoded by TRBV30 joined to TRBJ1-1, and TRBD1 may be the D gene, going by 6 matching bases. The CDR3 in this case is CAWSLSGGRTEAFF. The DNA is TGTGCCTGGAGCTTATCGGGGGGGCGGACTGAAGCTTTCTTT.